Following are 16 T cell receptor beta chains from one sample sequenced in a study of T-cell memory formation after mild COVID-19. TCRdb processed the 5' RACE reads anew with MiXCR; each CDR3 protein has one entry. The sample shows 100,000 to 130,000 distinct CDR3 sequences, 15% to 20% of them seen only once. What was sequenced was PBMCs or a T cell subset sorted from them (not recorded which). These receptors were collected from a man aged 18 to 30 who had mild COVID-19 (a few samples of this study predate the infection). Cell type and time point are not known.

This clonotype was recorded a few times. This chain joins TRBV6-5 and TRBJ1-6, with 7 bases identical to TRBD1. The length of the CDR3 is 12 residues. Germline V gene data show CDR1 as MNHEY and CDR2 as SVGAGI. V was pared by 6 bases and J by 8 bases, with 1 base of the junction left unmatched. The CDR3: CASSDRDSPLHF. Written as DNA, the CDR3 is TGTGCCAGCAGCGACAGGGATTCACCCCTCCACTTT.

This rearrangement joins TRBV28 to TRBJ2-3; 7 bases fit TRBD1. V gave up 5 bases and J gave up 2 bases; unmatched junction bases: 7. The germline CDR1 and CDR2 sequences are MDHEN and SYDVKM. CDR3 length: 15 amino acids. The CDR3 bases are TGTGCCAGCAGTCCCCGAGGGACAGACACAGATACGCAGTATTTT. Translated: CASSPRGTDTDTQYF.

The table lists this clonotype with a few counts. The V and J genes are TRBV10-3 and TRBJ1-1, with D unclear. Germline assignment: CDR1 ENHRY and CDR2 SYGVKD. This CDR3 spans 18 amino acids. V was pared by 2 bases and J by 10 bases, with 29 bases between. This CDR3 reads CAISEPSDRRLNTELAFF. CDR3 in DNA: TGTGCCATCAGTGAGCCCTCGGACCGACGGCTTAACACTGAACTAGCTTTCTTT.

This clonotype appeared many times. The chain joins TRBV5-1 to TRBJ1-5; D call uncertain. The CDR3 loop spans 15 amino acids. V lost 2 bases, J lost 3 bases, and 12 bases lay in between. Germline assignment: CDR1 SGHRS and CDR2 YFSETQ. This CDR3 is CASSFSGPPNQPQHF. The CDR3 coding sequence is TGCGCCAGCAGCTTCTCGGGCCCACCCAATCAGCCCCAGCATTTT. Together with reference TRBV5-1 and TRBJ1-5, the CDR3 gives the full variable domain: KAGVTQTPRYLIKTRGQQVTLSCSPISGHRSVSWYQQTPGQGLQFLFEYFSETQRNKGNFPGRFSGRQFSNSRSEMNVSTLELGDSALYLCASSFSGPPNQPQHFGDGTRLSIL.

This clonotype was counted a few times. The rearrangement uses TRBV5-5 and TRBJ2-5, with 9 bases that match TRBD1. The CDR3 sequence is 15 residues long. With V trimmed by 0 bases and J by 5 bases, 5 bases remained unmatched. The germline CDR1 and CDR2 sequences are SGHKS and YYEKEE (reference sequence). CDR3 residues: CASSLVGQGHETQYF. Here the CDR3 DNA reads TGTGCCAGCAGCTTGGTGGGACAGGGACACGAGACCCAGTACTTC.

A remark on this clonotype: A read error may produce the germline difference seen at one junction end. V and J are TRBV4-3 and TRBJ2-1; D may be TRBD2 (6 bases). CDR3 length: 14 amino acids. Germline V CDR1 and CDR2: LGHNA, YSLEER. The CDR3 nucleotides read TGCGCCAGCAGCCAGGGACCGTCTCGGGGGAGCGCGGTCTTC. Translating gives CASSQGPSRGSAVF.

J is TRBJ2-3 and V is TRBV10-3, with no clear D. V was cut by 5 bases and J by 3 bases, with 3 bases left in between. This CDR3 is built from 11 residues. Germline CDR1 ENHRY, CDR2 SYGVKD. The DNA of the CDR3 is TGTGCCATCAGTAAGACAGATACGCAGTATTTT. This encodes CAISKTDTQYF.

This clonotype was seen a handful of times. This sequence joins TRBV5-1 and TRBJ2-7; 7 positions match TRBD1. V shed 1 base and J 0 bases; nucleotides not matched to a gene: 10. The CDR3 spans 17 residues. Germline-derived CDR1 and CDR2 are SGHRS and YFSETQ. CDR3 in DNA: TGCGCCAGCAGCTTGTTAATCGGGACAGTGAGCTCCTACGAGCAGTACTTC. This encodes CASSLLIGTVSSYEQYF.

This chain connects TRBV6-2 or TRBV6-3 to TRBJ1-6; 7 bases line up with TRBD1. Germline V lookup: CDR1 MNHEY, CDR2 SVGEGT. The CDR3 covers 15 residues. With 2 bases clipped from V and 9 bases from J, the junction kept 7 bases outside the gene matches. The CDR3 DNA is TGTGCCAGCAGTTACCGCCCAGGGGGTTTTTCACCCCTCCACTTT. It is translated as CASSYRPGGFSPLHF.

This clonotype was seen a handful of times. The V gene is TRBV12-3 or TRBV12-4, the J gene TRBJ2-3; 7 bases fit TRBD1. The CDR3 runs to 16 residues. Trimming removed 7 bases from V and 0 bases from J; junction bases left unmatched: 10. In DNA, the CDR3 is TGTGCCAGCAAGGCTCCCGGGACAGTTAGCACAGATACGCAGTATTTT. Its translation: CASKAPGTVSTDTQYF.

The V and J genes are TRBV20-1 and TRBJ2-1; 10 nucleotides align to TRBD2. This CDR3 spans 14 amino acids. Germline CDR1 reads DFQATT; CDR2 reads SNEGSKA (reference sequence). Germline trimming cut 5 bases from V and 5 bases from J; bases unmatched to any gene: 6. The CDR3 here is CSAYSGGTNNEQFF. The CDR3 DNA follows: TGCAGTGCTTATAGCGGGGGGACGAACAATGAGCAGTTCTTC.

This clonotype came up a few times. The chain uses TRBV29-1 and TRBJ1-1; D perhaps matches TRBD1 (6 bases). Germline CDR1 SQVTM, CDR2 ANQGSEA. Trimming removed 7 bases at V and 6 bases at J, with 15 bases between. The CDR3 runs to 12 residues. CDR3 sequence (DNA): TGCAGCGCGGACAGAACCGATTCTGAAGCTTTCTTT. Translating it yields CSADRTDSEAFF.

The V call is TRBV2, the J call TRBJ2-2, with 13 bases aligning to TRBD2. With 6 bases clipped from V and 5 bases from J, the junction kept 9 bases outside the gene matches. The CDR3 spans 17 residues. Germline V gives CDR1 SNHLY, CDR2 FYNNEI. For the CDR3, the DNA is TGTGCCAGCAGCCCCGGGACTAGCGGGAAGGGAACCGGGGAGCTGTTTTTT. Translation gives CASSPGTSGKGTGELFF.

The J gene is TRBJ2-5, the V gene TRBV7-2; D not resolved. V was trimmed by 2 bases and J by 5 bases, leaving 15 bases between them. The CDR3 loop spans 15 amino acids. Germline V CDR1 and CDR2: SGHTA, FQGNSA. This chain's CDR3 is CASSLSPRIGETQYF. The CDR3 DNA follows: TGTGCCAGCAGCTTATCTCCTAGGATAGGGGAGACCCAGTACTTC.

The V gene is TRBV3-1, the J gene TRBJ1-5; unclear D gene. The germline V gene has CDR1 LGHDT and CDR2 YNNKEL (reference sequence). V was pared by 4 bases and J by 4 bases, with 5 bases between. CDR3 length equals 12 residues. The CDR3 protein is CASSRTNQPQHF. CDR3 nucleotides: TGTGCCAGCAGCCGAACGAATCAGCCCCAGCATTTT.

This clonotype has more than one count but fewer than ten. V usage is TRBV6-2 or TRBV6-3 and J usage is TRBJ1-2, with TRBD1 matching over 7 bases. Trimming at V came to 4 bases and at J to 4 bases, leaving 6 bases not matched to a gene. The germline V gene encodes CDR1 MNHEY and CDR2 SVGEGT. The length of the CDR3 is 14 residues. This CDR3 reads CASSFPGQLYGYTF. The DNA of the CDR3 is TGTGCCAGCAGTTTTCCGGGACAGCTCTATGGCTACACCTTC.